This entry features one T cell receptor (beta chain) sequence. This record belongs to a study of blood T cell repertoires in COVID-19. Overall study context: Samples taken during acute and convalescent COVID-19 were collected in the United States, Italy and Spain. T cells, B-cell-depleted T cells, or PBMCs supplied cDNA or gDNA.

From germline, CDR1 is SNHLY and CDR2 FYNNEI. The V and J ends lost 8 bases and 6 bases respectively, with 24 bases between them. The CDR3 has 16 amino acids. In the original analysis: Estimation of nucleated cell counts relied on the amplification of reference gene primers. Assay: immunoSEQ multiplex PCR; the TCRdb copy retains only in-frame clones and omits some. V, J and clone size are those of that table, while D and trimming were read from the DNA. Of fewer than 250,000 clones listed, around 90% were seen once; the top ten hold 3% to 3.5%. The source of this sequence is a man between 60 and 75 years old with acute or convalescent COVID-19. The chain links TRBV2 to TRBJ2-3, with D perhaps TRBD1 (5 bases). Sequenced sample: peripheral blood. CDR3 region: CASLPTRQGIGDTQYF. The CDR3 DNA is TGTGCCAGCCTACCGACCAGGCAGGGAATCGGGGATACGCAGTATTTT.